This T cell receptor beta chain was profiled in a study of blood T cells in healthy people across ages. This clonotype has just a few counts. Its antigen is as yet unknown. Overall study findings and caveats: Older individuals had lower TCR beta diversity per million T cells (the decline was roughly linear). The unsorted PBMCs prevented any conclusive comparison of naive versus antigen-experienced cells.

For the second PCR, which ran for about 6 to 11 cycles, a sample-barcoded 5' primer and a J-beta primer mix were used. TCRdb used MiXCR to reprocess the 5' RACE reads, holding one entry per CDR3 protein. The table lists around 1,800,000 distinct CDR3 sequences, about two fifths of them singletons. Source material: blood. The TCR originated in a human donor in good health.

The DNA of the CDR3 is TGTGCCAGCAGCCAAGCATTTGGGACAGACTTTTACGAGCAGTACTTC. Protein: CASSQAFGTDFYEQYF. The chain uses TRBV4-2 and TRBJ2-5; 7 nucleotides agree with TRBD1. The DNA end favors TRBJ2-7, so the J call may be wrong. Per the germline V gene, CDR1 is LGHNA and CDR2 is YNFKEQ. The CDR3 contains 16 residues.